This entry concerns a single T cell receptor beta chain. The antigen remains undetermined. The sample is drawn from a study of T-cell memory formation after mild COVID-19. Study summary: TCR clusters largely stayed donor specific. Whole-study findings and limits: Pre-infection memory carried some responding clones, suggesting that cross-reactive memory joined.

CDR3 length: 15 residues. The ends were cut back, 3 bases at V and 2 bases at J, with 11 bases in the middle. Germline loops: CDR1 MNHEY, CDR2 SVGEGT. cDNA libraries for TCR alpha and TCR beta, carrying sample barcodes and UMIs, came from 5'RACE with constant-segment primers. TCRdb passed the 5' RACE reads through MiXCR, listing each CDR3 protein once. The table includes roughly 350,000 distinct CDR3 sequences, roughly 13% detected once. The sequencing sample was made of PBMCs or a T cell subset sorted from them (not recorded which). The chain joins TRBV6-2 or TRBV6-3 to TRBJ1-5; D ambiguous. This sequence originates from a man aged 18 to 29 who had mild COVID-19 (a few samples of this study predate the infection). Cell type and time point are not known. The CDR3 region is CASSYGEPGNQPQHF. Written as DNA, the CDR3 is TGTGCCAGCAGTTATGGGGAGCCAGGCAATCAGCCCCAGCATTTT.